The next 32 T cell receptor beta chains were all read from a single sample in a study of blood T cell repertoires in COVID-19. Using immunoSEQ multiplex PCR, the repertoire was profiled, and TCRdb retains in-frame clones only, with some absent. The sample includes about 110,000 clones, less than 75% seen only once; the top ten take roughly 2%. Sequenced: peripheral blood. The receptors were sampled from a woman between 40 and 55 years old with acute or convalescent COVID-19.

The J gene is TRBJ2-5, the V gene TRBV2; perhaps TRBD1 as D (5 bases). This CDR3 has 12 amino acids. With 4 bases removed from V and 5 bases from J, the gap between germline ends came to 8 bases. The germline V gene encodes CDR1 SNHLY and CDR2 FYNNEI. CDR3 loop: CASSARGETQYF. The CDR3 region has the DNA TGTGCCAGCAGTGCTAGGGGCGAGACCCAGTACTTC.

The chain joins TRBV29-1 to TRBJ2-1, with 7 bases lining up with TRBD2. This CDR3 has 15 amino acids. The germline gives CDR1 SQVTM, CDR2 ANQGSEA. V lost 1 base and J lost 5; bases outside the gene matches: 8. The CDR3 is CSVEVGSGEDNEQFF. In DNA, the CDR3 is TGCAGCGTTGAAGTAGGGAGCGGGGAGGACAATGAGCAGTTCTTC.

This clone was recorded many times. The rearrangement uses TRBV7-3 and TRBJ2-5; tentative D call: TRBD2 (6 bases). Germline V gene data show CDR1 as SGHTA and CDR2 as FQGTGA. V was trimmed by 4 bases and J by 5 bases, leaving 14 bases between them. CDR3 length: 14 amino acids. Here the CDR3 DNA reads TGTGCCAGCAGCTCCGGCGGGGTGGGGGAGACCCAGTACTTC. Translating gives CASSSGGVGETQYF. Based on the CDR3 plus reference TRBV7-3 and TRBJ2-5, the full variable domain is GAGVSQTPSNKVTEKGKYVELRCDPISGHTALYWYRQSLGQGPEFLIYFQGTGAADDSGLPNDRFFAVRPEGSVSTLKIQRTERGDSAVYLCASSSGGVGETQYFGPGTRLLVL.

Note on this clone: In the same sample, other DNA sequences code for this CDR3. J is TRBJ2-7 and V is TRBV4-3; possible D gene TRBD2, 6 bases. Germline V gene lookup returns CDR1 LGHNA and CDR2 YSLEER. The CDR3 covers 16 residues. V shed 0 bases and J shed 3 bases, with 15 bases lying between them. CDR3 sequence: CASSQEPGQGGYEQYF. Written as DNA, the CDR3 is TGCGCCAGCAGCCAAGAGCCAGGGCAGGGAGGCTACGAGCAGTACTTC.

The V and J genes are TRBV5-4 and TRBJ1-1; D uncertain. With 3 bases removed from V and 4 bases from J, the gap between germline ends came to 10 bases. This CDR3 has 13 amino acids. Per the germline V gene, CDR1 is SGHNT and CDR2 is YYREEE (reference sequence). CDR3 nucleotides: TGTGCCAGCAGCTCAGACTCAACCACTGAAGCTTTCTTT. This translates into CASSSDSTTEAFF.

This sequence joins TRBV3-1 (or the pseudogene TRBV3-2) and TRBJ2-1; 12 nucleotides agree with TRBD2. V gave up 4 bases and J gave up 8 bases; unmatched junction bases: 6. Looked up from germline, CDR1 is LGHDT and CDR2 is YNNKEL (reference sequence). The CDR3 is 15 residues long. CDR3: CASSPLAGGRDEQFF. DNA of the CDR3: TGTGCCAGCAGCCCTCTAGCGGGGGGGAGGGATGAGCAGTTCTTC.

V and J are TRBV27 and TRBJ1-6, with D possibly TRBD1 on 6 matching bases. Germline loops: CDR1 MNHEY, CDR2 SMNVEV (reference sequence). The germline V and J ends were trimmed by 5 bases and 6 bases, with 8 bases remaining between them. The CDR3 has 13 amino acids. As DNA, the CDR3 is TGTGCCAGCAGTAACAGGGTTAATTCACCCCTCCACTTT. This gives the protein CASSNRVNSPLHF.

Written as DNA, the CDR3 is TGTGCCAGCTCCCCAAACCCCCCCGGACAGAAATTGTACGAGCAGTACTTC. Residues: CASSPNPPGQKLYEQYF. The rearrangement links TRBV18 to TRBJ2-7, with D possibly matching TRBD1 (6 bases). The germline CDR1 and CDR2 sequences are KGHSH and LQKENI. The CDR3 has 17 amino acids. Trimming left V 6 bases short and J 4 bases short, with 25 bases between.

The chain recombines TRBV18 with TRBJ1-5; D unresolved. Germline CDR1 KGHSH, CDR2 LQKENI. The CDR3 is 13 residues long. V was trimmed by 2 bases and J by 6 bases, leaving 8 bases between them. This CDR3 is CASSPDRSQPQHF. The CDR3 region has the DNA TGTGCCAGCTCACCAGATAGGAGTCAGCCCCAGCATTTT.

V gene TRBV7-2 combines with J gene TRBJ2-2; D remains ambiguous. The V end lost 5 bases, the J end lost 1 base, and 5 bases lay between the germline ends. This CDR3 comprises 13 residues. Germline V gene lookup returns CDR1 SGHTA and CDR2 FQGNSA. The DNA of the CDR3 is TGTGCCAGCAGCCCAGGGAACACCGGGGAGCTGTTTTTT. Amino acid sequence: CASSPGNTGELFF.

The chain links TRBV19 to TRBJ2-3; TRBD1 agrees at 12 bases. V lost 1 base and J lost 5; bases outside the gene matches: 13. The CDR3 consists of 19 residues. Germline lookup yields CDR1 LNHDA and CDR2 SQIVND (reference sequence). This CDR3 reads CASSIAPPGTGGLRDTQYF. The CDR3 DNA follows: TGTGCCAGTAGTATAGCCCCCCCCGGGACAGGGGGCTTGAGAGATACGCAGTATTTT.

J is TRBJ1-4 and V is TRBV2, with a tentative D call TRBD1 (5 bases). With 6 bases removed from V and 4 bases from J, the gap between germline ends came to 12 bases. The length of the CDR3 is 14 residues. Per the germline V gene, CDR1 is SNHLY and CDR2 is FYNNEI. CDR3: CASRRTQDNEKLFF. The CDR3 bases are TGTGCCAGCAGGCGGACACAGGATAATGAAAAACTGTTTTTT. The variable domain in full, completed from reference TRBV2 and TRBJ1-4, reads EPEVTQTPSHQVTQMGQEVILRCVPISNHLYFYWYRQILGQKVEFLVSFYNNEISEKSEIFDDQFSVERPDGSNFTLKIRSTKLEDSAMYFCASRRTQDNEKLFFGSGTQLSVL.

The chain combines TRBV2 with TRBJ2-7, with D possibly being TRBD1 (6 bases). The V gene's germline CDR1 is SNHLY and CDR2 FYNNEI. Trimming stripped 3 bases from V and 2 bases from J, with 17 bases between. The CDR3 totals 16 residues. CDR3: CASSDPEQGMAYEQYF. The DNA of the CDR3 is TGTGCCAGCAGTGACCCCGAGCAGGGGATGGCCTACGAGCAGTACTTC.

This rearrangement joins TRBV5-1 to TRBJ2-1, with a tentative D call TRBD1 (7 bases). Germline V gene data show CDR1 as SGHRS and CDR2 as YFSETQ. The germline V and J ends were trimmed by 4 bases and 3 bases, with 14 bases remaining between them. The CDR3 totals 15 residues. CDR3 nucleotide sequence: TGCGCCAGCAGCCCGGGGGACAGAGACTACAATGAGCAGTTCTTC. Translation: CASSPGDRDYNEQFF. Full variable domain (missing parts from reference TRBV5-1 and TRBJ2-1): KAGVTQTPRYLIKTRGQQVTLSCSPISGHRSVSWYQQTPGQGLQFLFEYFSETQRNKGNFPGRFSGRQFSNSRSEMNVSTLELGDSALYLCASSPGDRDYNEQFFGPGTRLTVL.

The chain carries TRBV6-5 and TRBJ2-4; D call uncertain. Germline CDR1 reads MNHEY; CDR2 reads SVGAGI. Between the trimmed V and J ends, which lost 2 bases and 8 bases, there was a span of 10 bases. The CDR3 contains 13 residues. CDR3 in amino acids: CASSYVSSDIQYF. Written as DNA, the CDR3 is TGTGCCAGCAGTTACGTTAGTTCGGACATTCAGTACTTC.

The rearrangement uses TRBV6-2 or TRBV6-3 and TRBJ1-5; 8 bases align to TRBD1. J gave up 3 bases and V 2 bases, and 6 bases lay outside the gene matches. The CDR3 length is 16 residues. Germline values: CDR1 MNHEY, CDR2 SVGEGT. This CDR3 is CASSYGGDRINQPQHF. The CDR3 region has the DNA TGTGCCAGCAGTTACGGCGGGGACAGGATCAATCAGCCCCAGCATTTT.

This chain uses TRBV7-3 with TRBJ2-5; 9 bases align to TRBD2. Germline V gene data show CDR1 as SGHTA and CDR2 as FQGTGA. CDR3 length equals 15 residues. The trim removed 5 bases at V and 5 bases at J, leaving 9 bases unmatched. The CDR3 DNA reads TGTGCCAGCAGCCTTGCGGGGGGGCGCGTTGAGACCCAGTACTTC. It codes for CASSLAGGRVETQYF.

The chain has TRBV2 and TRBJ1-1, with 12 bases fitting TRBD1. Trimming at V came to 6 bases and at J to 1 base, leaving 0 bases not matched to a gene. The CDR3 contains 14 residues. Germline V gene lookup returns CDR1 SNHLY and CDR2 FYNNEI. The CDR3 DNA sequence: TGTGCCAGCAGGGGACAGGGGGCGAACACTGAAGCTTTCTTT. Translation: CASRGQGANTEAFF.

The chain couples TRBV30 to TRBJ1-1; 10 bases align to TRBD1. The trim removed 4 bases at V and 4 bases at J, leaving 3 bases unmatched. The germline V gene encodes CDR1 GTSNPN and CDR2 SVGIG (reference sequence). CDR3 length: 13 residues. DNA of the CDR3: TGTGCCTGGATATGGACAGGGGGCACTGAAGCTTTCTTT. Protein sequence: CAWIWTGGTEAFF.

The chain combines TRBV7-9 with TRBJ2-3; D not resolved. Trimming took 2 bases from V and 5 from J, leaving 8 bases between them. The CDR3 is 13 residues long. The germline CDR1 and CDR2 sequences are SEHNR and FQNEAQ (reference sequence). DNA of the CDR3: TGTGCCAGCAGCTTACTCGGTCGAGATACGCAGTATTTT. Translating gives CASSLLGRDTQYF.

This sequence joins TRBV28 and TRBJ1-5; no definite D call. V was trimmed by 2 bases and J by 2 bases, leaving 10 bases between them. The CDR3 has 15 residues. CDR1 is MDHEN and CDR2 is SYDVKM in the germline V gene. CDR3 loop: CASSLQRWGNQPQHF. The CDR3 DNA sequence: TGTGCCAGCAGTTTACAGCGTTGGGGCAATCAGCCCCAGCATTTT.

The rearrangement links TRBV2 to TRBJ2-4; 7 bases match TRBD1. Trimming removed 5 bases from V and 9 bases from J; junction bases left unmatched: 7. CDR1 SNHLY and CDR2 FYNNEI come from the germline V gene. This CDR3 is built from 13 residues. CDR3 sequence: CASSPQGESIQYF. The CDR3 DNA reads TGTGCCAGCAGTCCCCAGGGGGAAAGCATTCAGTACTTC.

V usage is TRBV5-1 and J usage is TRBJ2-7, with 10 nucleotides matching TRBD1. The CDR3 length is 14 residues. Germline V gene data show CDR1 as SGHRS and CDR2 as YFSETQ. With V trimmed by 0 bases and J by 4 bases, 1 base remained unmatched. CDR3 DNA sequence: TGCGCCAGCAGCTTGGGGGACAGGGGTTACGAGCAGTACTTC. It encodes CASSLGDRGYEQYF.

The chain is built from TRBV3-1 (or the pseudogene TRBV3-2) and TRBJ1-1, with D uncertain. CDR3 size: 14 residues. V lost 2 bases to trimming and J lost 10 bases, with 17 bases between them. Germline values: CDR1 LGHDT, CDR2 YNNKEL (reference sequence). The CDR3 DNA reads TGTGCCAGCAGCCAACTAGAGTCCCCCCCGAGAGCTTTCTTT. Translation: CASSQLESPPRAFF.

V usage is TRBV7-2 and J usage is TRBJ2-1; no clear D gene. Trimming stripped 1 base from V and 6 bases from J, with 13 bases between. This CDR3 region has 15 residues. Germline values: CDR1 SGHTA, CDR2 FQGNSA. CDR3 in DNA: TGTGCCAGCAGCTTAGTGAGTACCGCCATCAATGAGCAGTTCTTC. This gives the protein CASSLVSTAINEQFF.

This chain connects TRBV12-3 or TRBV12-4 to TRBJ1-1; D unresolved. Trimming cost V 5 bases and J 11 bases, with 12 bases left between them. CDR3 length: 11 residues. The CDR3 loop reads CASSQVSWAFF. CDR3 nucleotides: TGTGCCAGCAGTCAGGTCAGTTGGGCTTTCTTT.

This chain joins TRBV28 and TRBJ1-4; a possible D gene is TRBD1 (6 bases). Trimming pared 7 bases from V and 10 bases from J, leaving 13 bases between. Germline assignment: CDR1 MDHEN and CDR2 SYDVKM. The CDR3 runs 12 residues. CDR3 in amino acids: CASNLGQRKLFF. As DNA, the CDR3 is TGTGCCAGCAACCTCGGACAGCGAAAACTGTTTTTT.

The CDR3, as DNA: TGTGCCAGCAGTTTACGGGTCCAAGAGACCCAGTACTTC. The encoded protein is CASSLRVQETQYF. The chain carries TRBV12-3 or TRBV12-4 and TRBJ2-5; no reliable D call. V was cut by 2 bases and J by 1 base, with 5 bases left in between. The CDR3 runs 13 residues.

In the case of this clone: A clone one base away is much larger, so this may be a read error. The same CDR3 also results from other DNA sequences found in this sample. The chain recombines TRBV7-2 with TRBJ1-5; D is uncertain. Germline assignment: CDR1 SGHTA and CDR2 FQGNSA. Trimming stripped 1 base from V and 4 bases from J, with 5 bases between. The CDR3 runs to 13 residues. The CDR3 loop reads CASSLGQNQPQHF. Written as DNA, the CDR3 is TGTGCCAGCAGCTTAGGTCAGAATCAGCCCCAGCATTTT.

This chain joins TRBV2 and TRBJ1-2, with TRBD1 matching 8 bases. Germline V gene data show CDR1 as SNHLY and CDR2 as FYNNEI. V trimming: 7 bases; J trimming: 8 bases; junction bases outside the gene matches: 12. This CDR3 is built from 14 residues. The CDR3 DNA is TGTGCCAGCATCAACGAGCAGGGGGCCGGGGGCTACACCTTC. This translates into CASINEQGAGGYTF.

The rearrangement joins TRBV11-2 to TRBJ2-5; TRBD2 is a possible D gene (5 bases). Looked up from germline, CDR1 is SGHAT and CDR2 is FQNNGV. This CDR3 region has 14 residues. V lost 5 bases to trimming and J lost 4 bases, with 14 bases between them. The CDR3 here is CASSPLRELETQYF. As DNA, the CDR3 is TGTGCCAGCAGCCCCCTTCGGGAATTAGAGACCCAGTACTTC.

The gene calls are TRBV2 and TRBJ1-6, with D maybe TRBD1 (6 bases). The CDR3 extends over 16 amino acids. V lost 4 bases and J lost 5, with 15 bases in between. The germline V gene encodes CDR1 SNHLY and CDR2 FYNNEI. CDR3 sequence reads: CASSATHRANNSPLHF. The CDR3 DNA sequence: TGTGCCAGCAGTGCCACCCACAGGGCCAATAATTCACCCCTCCACTTT.